The 27 T cell receptor beta chains below come from one sample, sequenced in a study of blood T cell repertoires in COVID-19. Repertoires were generated with immunoSEQ multiplex PCR, while TCRdb's copy carries only in-frame clones and drops some. The table records under 85,000 clones, roughly 84% of them present only once. Input material: peripheral blood. The receptors stem from a man younger than 45 with COVID-19, enrolled during active disease.

In this sample, this clone turned up once. This rearrangement joins TRBV28 to TRBJ2-2; D perhaps matches TRBD1 (6 bases). Germline V gives CDR1 MDHEN, CDR2 SYDVKM. V shed 3 bases and J shed 2 bases, with 10 bases lying between them. The CDR3 is made up of 15 amino acids. CDR3 region: CASSLGTPNTGELFF. The CDR3 nucleotides read TGTGCCAGCAGTTTGGGGACACCTAACACCGGGGAGCTGTTTTTT.

The chain couples TRBV5-5 to TRBJ1-1; a possible D gene is TRBD1 (5 bases). The CDR3 is 13 amino acids. V lost 4 bases, J lost 1 base, and 8 bases lay in between. Germline assignment: CDR1 SGHKS and CDR2 YYEKEE (reference sequence). The CDR3 spells CASSSTGNTEAFF. CDR3 nucleotide sequence: TGTGCCAGCAGCAGCACAGGGAACACTGAAGCTTTCTTT. The whole variable domain, remainder taken from reference TRBV5-5 and TRBJ1-1, is DAGVTQSPTHLIKTRGQQVTLRCSPISGHKSVSWYQQVLGQGPQFIFQYYEKEERGRGNFPDRFSARQFPNYSSELNVNALLLGDSALYLCASSSTGNTEAFFGQGTRLTVV.

The gene calls are TRBV11-2 and TRBJ2-7, with 13 bases identical to TRBD2. The CDR3 totals 15 residues. J was trimmed by 9 bases and V by 4 bases; bases with no gene match: 9. In germline, CDR1 is SGHAT, CDR2 FQNNGV. The CDR3 loop is CASSYAGTSGMLQYF. As DNA, the CDR3 is TGTGCCAGCAGCTATGCCGGGACTAGCGGGATGTTGCAGTACTTC.

Note on this clone: The identical CDR3 is also encoded by other nucleotide sequences in the sample. The rearrangement uses TRBV2 and TRBJ1-1; possible D gene TRBD1, 6 bases. The V and J ends lost 8 bases and 1 base respectively, with 11 bases between them. CDR1 SNHLY and CDR2 FYNNEI come from the germline V gene. The CDR3 is 13 residues long. In DNA, the CDR3 is TGTGCCAGCTCAGGACAGCCGAACACTGAAGCTTTCTTT. Translation: CASSGQPNTEAFF. Supplemented by reference TRBV2 and TRBJ1-1, the full variable domain reads EPEVTQTPSHQVTQMGQEVILRCVPISNHLYFYWYRQILGQKVEFLVSFYNNEISEKSEIFDDQFSVERPDGSNFTLKIRSTKLEDSAMYFCASSGQPNTEAFFGQGTRLTVV.

This sequence joins TRBV28 and TRBJ2-6; D gene ambiguous. Trimming cost V 4 bases and J 0 bases, with 13 bases left between them. CDR3 length: 17 residues. Germline values: CDR1 MDHEN, CDR2 SYDVKM. The CDR3 DNA sequence: TGTGCCAGCAGTTCCCCAGGCACAGTCTCTGGGGCCAACGTCCTGACTTTC. It yields the protein CASSSPGTVSGANVLTF.

This chain uses TRBV10-3 with TRBJ1-1; 7 bases match TRBD1. This CDR3 comprises 13 residues. Germline values: CDR1 ENHRY, CDR2 SYGVKD. V gave up 10 bases and J gave up 2 bases; unmatched junction bases: 7. The CDR3 DNA is TGTGCCACCGGGGACAGACCAAACACTGAAGCTTTCTTT. Its protein product is CATGDRPNTEAFF.

The chain links TRBV19 to TRBJ1-1, with TRBD1 as a possible D gene (5 bases). The germline V gene has CDR1 LNHDA and CDR2 SQIVND (reference sequence). This CDR3 is built from 13 residues. Trimming pared 0 bases from V and 5 bases from J, leaving 7 bases between. As DNA, the CDR3 is TGTGCCAGTAGTATAGACGGGGGAACTGAAGCTTTCTTT. Its translation: CASSIDGGTEAFF. The variable domain in full, with the rest retrieved from reference TRBV19 and TRBJ1-1, is DGGITQSPKYLFRKEGQNVTLSCEQNLNHDAMYWYRQDPGQGLRLIYYSQIVNDFQKGDIAEGYSVSREKKESFPLTVTSAQKNPTAFYLCASSIDGGTEAFFGQGTRLTVV.

CDR3 region: CASSTTSGAYEQYF. The CDR3 nucleotides are TGTGCCAGCAGTACGACTAGCGGAGCCTACGAGCAGTACTTC. J is TRBJ2-7 and V is TRBV6-5; TRBD2 agrees at 9 bases. This CDR3 is built from 14 residues. V was pared by 5 bases and J by 2 bases, with 4 bases of the junction left unmatched. Germline loops: CDR1 MNHEY, CDR2 SVGAGI.

V is TRBV18 and J is TRBJ1-2; the D is unclear. V was shortened by 3 bases and J by 6 bases, with 14 bases between the two germline ends. Germline V gives CDR1 KGHSH, CDR2 LQKENI. This CDR3 has 14 residues. The CDR3 DNA reads as TGTGCCAGCTCACCCGCATCTAAATACCATGGCTACACCTTC. Protein product: CASSPASKYHGYTF.

The J gene is TRBJ2-3, the V gene TRBV19; TRBD2 agrees at 13 bases. Germline V gives CDR1 LNHDA, CDR2 SQIVND (reference sequence). The CDR3 spans 18 residues. With V trimmed by 3 bases and J by 3 bases, 9 bases remained unmatched. In nucleotides, the CDR3 is TGTGCCAGTAGTATTAAACGAGGGACTAGCGGGATTACAGATACGCAGTATTTT. Residues: CASSIKRGTSGITDTQYF.

The chain is built from TRBV6-2 or TRBV6-3 and TRBJ2-7, with D maybe TRBD2 (7 bases). There are 15 residues in the CDR3. Germline CDR1 is MNHEY and CDR2 is SVGEGT. Deletions cut 2 bases from V and 0 bases from J, with 11 bases between. CDR3: CASSYVGGASYEQYF. The CDR3, as DNA: TGTGCCAGCAGTTACGTAGGGGGGGCCTCCTACGAGCAGTACTTC.

The rearrangement joins TRBV9 to TRBJ1-3; TRBD1 might be the D (5 bases). This CDR3 comprises 16 residues. V lost 1 base, J lost 0 bases, and 11 bases lay in between. The germline V gene encodes CDR1 SGDLS and CDR2 YYNGEE. This CDR3 is CASSVSGGLSGNTIYF. In DNA form, the CDR3 reads TGTGCCAGCAGCGTATCCGGGGGTCTCTCTGGAAACACCATATATTTT.

The J gene is TRBJ1-1, the V gene TRBV19; TRBD1 matches at 11 bases. Trimming at V came to 7 bases and at J to 5 bases, leaving 6 bases not matched to a gene. Germline V gene data show CDR1 as LNHDA and CDR2 as SQIVND (reference sequence). This CDR3 is built from 14 residues. CDR3 amino acids: CASTPGTGGTEAFF. The CDR3 DNA reads as TGTGCCAGTACCCCAGGGACAGGGGGTACTGAAGCTTTCTTT.

The chain recombines TRBV5-6 with TRBJ1-1, with 8 bases matching TRBD1. In germline, CDR1 is SGHDT, CDR2 YYEEEE. V was pared by 3 bases and J by 10 bases, with 5 bases of the junction left unmatched. This CDR3 has 12 amino acids. The CDR3 DNA is TGTGCCAGCAGCTGGGAGACAGGGGTAGCTTTCTTT. It codes for CASSWETGVAFF.

This chain joins TRBV5-4 and TRBJ2-2; D is unclear. The CDR3 consists of 12 residues. Looked up from germline, CDR1 is SGHNT and CDR2 is YYREEE (reference sequence). Trimming left V 1 base short and J 6 bases short, with 4 bases between. CDR3 loop: CASSLSAGELFF. The CDR3 DNA sequence: TGTGCCAGCAGCTTGTCGGCCGGGGAGCTGTTTTTT.

The V gene is TRBV27, the J gene TRBJ1-4; tentatively, D is TRBD1 (5 bases). The CDR3 spans 13 residues. Germline-derived CDR1 and CDR2 are MNHEY and SMNVEV (reference sequence). Trimming shortened V by 10 bases and J by 7 bases, and 16 bases separated the two germline ends. The CDR3, as DNA: TGTGCCACCGCGGGGGGGGAGCGTGAAAAACTGTTTTTT. This translates into CATAGGEREKLFF.

The CDR3 is CASSDWFTDSYNEQFF. The CDR3 nucleotides are TGTGCCAGTAGCGACTGGTTCACTGACTCCTACAATGAGCAGTTCTTC. V usage is TRBV19 and J usage is TRBJ2-1; D is ambiguous. This CDR3 spans 16 amino acids. The V gene lost 6 bases and the J gene lost 0 bases, with 15 bases spanning the gap. The V gene's germline CDR1 is LNHDA and CDR2 SQIVND (reference sequence).

CDR3 nucleotides: TGCAGTGCTAGTACCCCCAGCGGGAGGGCCTATGAGCAGTTCTTC. Translated: CSASTPSGRAYEQFF. The rearrangement links TRBV20-1 to TRBJ2-1; 10 nucleotides match TRBD2. The germline gives CDR1 DFQATT, CDR2 SNEGSKA (reference sequence). CDR3 length equals 15 residues. Trimming cost V 3 bases and J 8 bases; bases outside gene matches: 10.

This chain uses TRBV10-1 with TRBJ1-1, with 12 nucleotides matching TRBD1. Looked up from germline, CDR1 is WNHNN and CDR2 is SYGVQD (reference sequence). The CDR3 extends over 16 amino acids. Losses at the gene ends were 3 bases for V and 1 base for J; bases not matched to a gene: 3. The CDR3 DNA follows: TGCGCCAGCAGTGAAGGGGACAGGGGGCCGAACACTGAAGCTTTCTTT. It encodes CASSEGDRGPNTEAFF.

The V call is TRBV12-3 or TRBV12-4, the J call TRBJ2-7, with a possible D match to TRBD1 (5 bases). Trimming left V 6 bases short and J 0 bases short, with 9 bases between. The CDR3 runs to 13 residues. CDR3 in amino acids: CASRPRVSYEQYF. The CDR3 DNA reads as TGTGCCAGCAGGCCCAGGGTCTCCTACGAGCAGTACTTC.

This clone was counted a few times. The V and J genes are TRBV5-6 and TRBJ2-2, with D possibly TRBD1 on 6 matching bases. CDR3 size: 14 residues. Trimming pared 7 bases from V and 5 bases from J, leaving 15 bases between. Germline V gene data show CDR1 as SGHDT and CDR2 as YYEEEE. CDR3 sequence (DNA): TGTGCCAGCCTCCCAGGACAGCGAACCGGGGAGCTGTTTTTT. Amino acids: CASLPGQRTGELFF.

The chain's CDR3 is CASSYRLHEQFF. In nucleotides, the CDR3 is TGTGCCAGCAGTTACCGACTACATGAGCAGTTCTTC. V is TRBV6-6 and J is TRBJ2-1; possible D gene TRBD2, 5 bases. CDR1 and CDR2 (germline): MNHNY, SVGAGI (reference sequence). V was clipped by 2 bases and J by 8 bases, with 7 bases between them. CDR3 length: 12 amino acids.

In DNA form, the CDR3 reads TGTGCCAGCAGTTACTCTGCGGGGGGATACAATGAGCAGTTCTTC. Translated: CASSYSAGGYNEQFF. The chain couples TRBV6-5 to TRBJ2-1, with TRBD2 matching 8 bases. This CDR3 has 15 amino acids. Germline V CDR1 and CDR2: MNHEY, SVGAGI. The V segment lost 0 bases and the J segment 4 bases; nucleotides outside the gene matches: 2.

The V call is TRBV4-3, the J call TRBJ2-1; the D gene is possibly TRBD2 (7 bases). With 5 bases removed from V and 10 bases from J, the gap between germline ends came to 15 bases. Germline loops: CDR1 LGHNA, CDR2 YSLEER. The CDR3 length is 13 residues. CDR3 sequence reads: CASSKGGVGEQFF. The CDR3 region has the DNA TGCGCCAGCAGCAAAGGGGGGGTAGGGGAGCAGTTCTTC.

The chain has TRBV29-1 and TRBJ2-7, with 8 bases lining up with TRBD1. Germline CDR1 and CDR2: SQVTM and ANQGSEA. The CDR3 is 13 residues long. CDR3 DNA: TGCGGGGCTCGGGGACAGGTTGAAGGCGAGCAGTACTTC. It yields the protein CGARGQVEGEQYF.

V and J are TRBV4-2 and TRBJ1-2; D is unclear. This CDR3 region has 14 residues. The germline V gene has CDR1 LGHNA and CDR2 YNFKEQ. V lost 0 bases and J 8 bases, leaving 13 bases between the germline ends. Written as DNA, the CDR3 is TGTGCCAGCAGCCAAGATGCCGGGTTTGAGGGCTACACCTTC. It codes for CASSQDAGFEGYTF.

The rearrangement joins TRBV24-1 to TRBJ2-2; 7 bases agree with TRBD1. The J segment lost 5 bases and the V segment lost 3 bases, leaving 8 bases of the junction unmatched. Per germline, CDR1 KGHDR and CDR2 SFDVKD. The CDR3 has 16 residues. The CDR3, as DNA: TGTGCCACCAGTGATATCGGACAGGACAGTACCGGGGAGCTGTTTTTT. This gives the protein CATSDIGQDSTGELFF.